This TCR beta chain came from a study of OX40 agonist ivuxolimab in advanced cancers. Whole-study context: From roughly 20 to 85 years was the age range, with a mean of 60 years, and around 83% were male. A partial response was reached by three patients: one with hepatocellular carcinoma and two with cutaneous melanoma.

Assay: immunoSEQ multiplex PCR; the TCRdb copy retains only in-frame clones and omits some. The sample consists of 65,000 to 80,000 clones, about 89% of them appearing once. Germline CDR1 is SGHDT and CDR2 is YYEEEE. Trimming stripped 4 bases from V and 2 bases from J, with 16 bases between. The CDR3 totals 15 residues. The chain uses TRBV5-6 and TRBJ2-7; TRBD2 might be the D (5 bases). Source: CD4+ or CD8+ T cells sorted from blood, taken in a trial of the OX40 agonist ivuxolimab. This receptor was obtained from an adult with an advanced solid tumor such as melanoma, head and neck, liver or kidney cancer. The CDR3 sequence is CASSPPAEAPYEQYF. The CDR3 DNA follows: TGTGCCAGCAGCCCCCCAGCGGAGGCCCCCTACGAGCAGTACTTC.